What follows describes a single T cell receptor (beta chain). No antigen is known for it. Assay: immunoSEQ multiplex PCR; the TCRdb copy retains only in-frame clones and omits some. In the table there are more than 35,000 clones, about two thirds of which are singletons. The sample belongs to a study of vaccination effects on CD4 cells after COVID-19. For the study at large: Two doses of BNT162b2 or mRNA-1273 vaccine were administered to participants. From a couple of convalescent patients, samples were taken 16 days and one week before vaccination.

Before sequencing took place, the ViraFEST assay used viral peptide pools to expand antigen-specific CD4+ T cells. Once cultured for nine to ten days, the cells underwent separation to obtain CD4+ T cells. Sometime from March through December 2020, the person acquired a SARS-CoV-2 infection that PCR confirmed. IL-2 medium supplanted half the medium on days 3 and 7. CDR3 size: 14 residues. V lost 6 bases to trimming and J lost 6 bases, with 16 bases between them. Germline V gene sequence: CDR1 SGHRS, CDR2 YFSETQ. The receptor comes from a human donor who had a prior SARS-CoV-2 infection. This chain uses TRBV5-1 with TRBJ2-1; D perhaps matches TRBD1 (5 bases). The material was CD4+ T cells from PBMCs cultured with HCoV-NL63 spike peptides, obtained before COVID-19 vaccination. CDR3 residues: CASTDSDFGNEQFF. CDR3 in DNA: TGCGCCAGCACTGACAGCGATTTCGGCAATGAGCAGTTCTTC.